This T cell receptor (beta chain) is from a study of metastatic and nonmetastatic thyroid tumors. No patient received treatment before thyroid surgery. This clone was recorded at least ten times. CDR3 length: 14 amino acids. Per germline, CDR1 SGHRS and CDR2 YFSETQ. V was trimmed by 2 bases and J by 4 bases, leaving 12 bases between them. Through MiXCR, TCRdb re-clonotyped the PCR reads. This table holds tens of thousands of clones, 15% found once. The sample taken for sequencing was blood. The TCR comes from a female donor with papillary thyroid cancer or a benign thyroid nodule (not recorded which). Some clones in this sample may be carry-over from other donors' samples. The V gene is TRBV5-1, the J gene TRBJ1-1, with unresolved D. DNA for the CDR3: TGCGCCAGCAGCTTACTCCCCCGCGGCACTGAAGCTTTCTTT. It encodes CASSLLPRGTEAFF.